Presented here are 18 T cell receptor beta chains from one specimen sequenced in a study of T cells in Graves' hyperthyroidism and ophthalmopathy. There were TCR beta CDR3 regions amplified from RNA transcripts. The study used the HTBI primer set for a first-round RT-PCR of the TCR CDR3. TCRdb analysed the multiplex PCR reads with MiXCR anew, one entry per CDR3 protein. The sample has about 700,000 distinct CDR3 sequences, 12% to 15% seen once. Material: blood. These receptors were taken from a woman between 18 and 29 years old with Graves' hyperthyroidism.

This clonotype was found many times. The rearrangement uses TRBV4-1 and TRBJ1-2, with TRBD1 matching over 8 bases. The germline V gene encodes CDR1 MGHRA and CDR2 YSYEKL. The junction had 1 base not matched to a gene; V was cut back by 6 bases and J by 4 bases. The CDR3 consists of 12 residues. CDR3 bases: TGCGCCAGCAGGGGGACAGGCTATGGCTACACCTTC. As protein: CASRGTGYGYTF.

This clonotype came up many times. This chain connects TRBV3-1 to TRBJ2-5, with 15 bases identical to TRBD2. Germline V gene lookup returns CDR1 LGHDT and CDR2 YNNKEL (reference sequence). This CDR3 spans 17 amino acids. J gave up 5 bases and V 1 base, and 5 bases lay outside the gene matches. The CDR3: CASSQVGTSGGQETQYF. The DNA of the CDR3 is TGTGCCAGCAGCCAAGTCGGGACTAGCGGGGGGCAGGAGACCCAGTACTTC.

This sequence joins TRBV9 and TRBJ2-2; unclear D gene. CDR3 length: 12 residues. Germline CDR1 and CDR2: SGDLS and YYNGEE. V was shortened by 5 bases and J by 6 bases, with 8 bases between the two germline ends. The CDR3 here is CASRKGPGELFF. CDR3 bases: TGTGCCAGCAGAAAAGGGCCCGGGGAGCTGTTTTTT.

For the CDR3, the DNA is TGTGCCAGCAGCTTCCCGGGCGGGGGTTACGAGCAGTACTTC. Its translation is CASSFPGGGYEQYF. V and J are TRBV7-8 and TRBJ2-7, with 7 positions matching TRBD2. Germline V lookup: CDR1 SGHVS, CDR2 FQNEAQ. The J segment lost 4 bases and the V segment lost 3 bases, leaving 6 bases of the junction unmatched. This CDR3 region has 14 residues. The whole variable domain, remainder taken from reference TRBV7-8 and TRBJ2-7, is GAGVSQSPRYKVAKRGQDVALRCDPISGHVSLFWYQQALGQGPEFLTYFQNEAQLDKSGLPSDRFFAERPEGSVSTLKIQRTQQEDSAVYLCASSFPGGGYEQYFGPGTRLTVT.

This clonotype was recorded many times. The chain employs TRBV6-2 or TRBV6-3 and TRBJ1-5, with D possibly being TRBD1 (5 bases). V was shortened by 1 base and J by 1 base, with 5 bases between the two germline ends. The length of the CDR3 is 14 residues. In germline, CDR1 is MNHEY, CDR2 SVGEGT. In DNA form, the CDR3 reads TGTGCCAGCAGTTACTACAGGAGCAATCAGCCCCAGCATTTT. This codes for CASSYYRSNQPQHF.

This clonotype occurred many times. This chain links TRBV18 with TRBJ2-1; no firm D call. V lost 4 bases and J lost 0, with 13 bases in between. The CDR3 runs to 16 residues. In germline, CDR1 is KGHSH, CDR2 LQKENI. CDR3 bases: TGTGCCAGCTCACATCAAAGGGCCCGCTCCTACAATGAGCAGTTCTTC. It specifies CASSHQRARSYNEQFF.

This clonotype was seen a handful of times. It is likely a read error, because the conserved phenylalanine at the end of the CDR3 is missing. The CDR3 spells CASSVRGAPGHNQPQHL. CDR3 nucleotides: TGTGCCAGCAGCGTAAGGGGGGCCCCGGGGCATAATCAGCCCCAGCATTTG. The J gene is TRBJ1-5, the V gene TRBV2; D perhaps matches TRBD1 (6 bases). The germline V gene has CDR1 SNHLY and CDR2 FYNNEI. Trimming left V 6 bases short and J 4 bases short, with 22 bases between. The CDR3 covers 17 residues.

This clonotype has only one observation. The rearrangement uses TRBV5-1 and TRBJ2-3; 10 bases align to TRBD2. V was clipped by 6 bases and J by 0 bases; unmatched bases: 4. Germline CDR1 and CDR2: SGHRS and YFSETQ. The CDR3 length is 15 residues. The CDR3 region has the DNA TGCGCCAGCACCCTGACTAGCGGGAGCACAGATACGCAGTATTTT. Translating it yields CASTLTSGSTDTQYF.

This clonotype was counted many times. The chain uses TRBV19 and TRBJ2-7; the D is unclear. Germline-derived CDR1 and CDR2 are LNHDA and SQIVND (reference sequence). V lost 2 bases to trimming and J lost 1 base, with 15 bases between them. This CDR3 spans 16 amino acids. The CDR3 reads CASSISGRGPSYEQYF. The CDR3 DNA is TGTGCCAGTAGTATATCTGGACGTGGTCCTTCCTACGAGCAGTACTTC. The entire variable domain, with the rest obtained from reference TRBV19 and TRBJ2-7, is as follows: DGGITQSPKYLFRKEGQNVTLSCEQNLNHDAMYWYRQDPGQGLRLIYYSQIVNDFQKGDIAEGYSVSREKKESFPLTVTSAQKNPTAFYLCASSISGRGPSYEQYFGPGTRLTVT.

This clonotype has a count of ten or more. CDR3 sequence reads: CASSPHRVPETGYTF. DNA of the CDR3: TGTGCCAGCAGCCCTCACAGGGTCCCGGAGACTGGCTACACCTTC. The chain recombines TRBV13 with TRBJ1-2; maybe TRBD1 (6 bases). Looked up from germline, CDR1 is PRHDT and CDR2 is FYEKMQ (reference sequence). The CDR3 consists of 15 residues. V lost 5 bases to trimming and J lost 7 bases, with 20 bases between them.

The gene calls are TRBV7-9 and TRBJ2-7; a weak D match, TRBD1 (6 bases). The CDR3 has 16 residues. Trimming cost V 4 bases and J 3 bases, with 19 bases left between them. Germline CDR1 and CDR2: SEHNR and FQNEAQ (reference sequence). Written as DNA, the CDR3 is TGTGCCAGCAGCTCCTCCGGGAAAAAGGGGGACTACGAGCAGTACTTC. Its translation is CASSSSGKKGDYEQYF.

This clonotype was recorded at least ten times. The rearrangement uses TRBV2 and TRBJ1-5; D ambiguous. CDR1 is SNHLY and CDR2 is FYNNEI in the germline V gene. The V end lost 5 bases, the J end lost 2 bases, and 10 bases lay between the germline ends. CDR3 length: 14 residues. The DNA for the CDR3 is TGTGCCAGCAGTAATCGAGTCGGCAATCAGCCCCAGCATTTT. The encoded protein is CASSNRVGNQPQHF.

The chain has TRBV19 and TRBJ2-1, with D hard to call. There are 15 residues in the CDR3. Germline V gene data show CDR1 as LNHDA and CDR2 as SQIVND (reference sequence). V was clipped by 1 base and J by 0 bases, with 7 bases between them. The CDR3 region has the DNA TGTGCCAGTAGTATAGGATCCGTCTCCTACAATGAGCAGTTCTTC. This encodes CASSIGSVSYNEQFF.

This clonotype occurred a few times. The genes are TRBV20-1 and TRBJ2-5; 8 bases map to TRBD2. Germline V gene data show CDR1 as DFQATT and CDR2 as SNEGSKA (reference sequence). There are 12 residues in the CDR3. V gave up 5 bases and J gave up 10 bases; unmatched junction bases: 9. In DNA form, the CDR3 reads TGCAGTGCTGAAGGACTAGCAGATTACCAGTACTTC. Translating gives CSAEGLADYQYF.

The table lists this clonotype with a few counts. This sequence joins TRBV2 and TRBJ2-5, with D perhaps matching TRBD1 (6 bases). V lost 7 bases and J 2 bases, leaving 17 bases between the germline ends. This CDR3 has 15 amino acids. Germline CDR1 and CDR2: SNHLY and FYNNEI. In DNA, the CDR3 is TGTGCCAGCATCCGTAATCCCGGGACACAAGAGACCCAGTACTTC. This gives the protein CASIRNPGTQETQYF.

The chain joins TRBV3-1 to TRBJ2-7; possible D gene TRBD2, 5 bases. Germline V gene lookup returns CDR1 LGHDT and CDR2 YNNKEL (reference sequence). The V and J ends lost 2 bases and 2 bases respectively, with 10 bases between them. This CDR3 has 14 residues. In nucleotides, the CDR3 is TGTGCCAGCAGCCAACTGGGAGCGGCCTACGAGCAGTACTTC. Residues: CASSQLGAAYEQYF.

This chain joins TRBV4-1 and TRBJ2-3; the match to TRBD1 covers 8 bases. From germline, CDR1 is MGHRA and CDR2 YSYEKL. This CDR3 spans 16 amino acids. Trimming removed 4 bases from V and 6 bases from J; junction bases left unmatched: 12. CDR3 sequence: CASSLVGQAFGDTQYF. CDR3 nucleotide sequence: TGCGCCAGCAGCCTTGTGGGACAGGCGTTCGGGGATACGCAGTATTTT.

About this clonotype: Given a much more abundant clone one base away, this may be a read error. The rearrangement links TRBV7-2 to TRBJ1-5; D gene unclear. This CDR3 has 13 amino acids. Germline V gives CDR1 SGHTA, CDR2 FQGNSA. V lost 5 bases and J 4 bases, leaving 9 bases between the germline ends. CDR3 protein: CTSSRRRNQPQHF. DNA for the CDR3: TGTACCAGCAGCCGTAGGCGGAATCAGCCCCAGCATTTT.